This TCR beta chain was documented in a study of human T cells and chemical hapten exposure. Overall study results and limits: Donors had alopecia, so their immune response may differ from healthy people's. With DPC sensitization, TCRs exceeding 1 in 1000 frequency showed no change.

Separate cDNA molecules received unique molecular identifiers, which the library attached to them. A single record per CDR3 protein comes from TCRdb applying MiXCR to the RACE reads. The top ten hold more than 7% of the sample, which has 350,000 or so distinct CDR3 sequences, around 6.9% seen once. Concerning this clonotype: Its target is not known.

Time point in this sample: patch test 1, 2 weeks after DPC sensitization. Treatment meaning: therapeutic diphenylcyclopropenone sensitization with weekly scalp DPC. CDR1 and CDR2 from the germline V gene are SGDLS and YYNGEE. The V gene lost 5 bases and the J gene lost 7 bases, with 16 bases spanning the gap. This CDR3 is built from 14 residues. The origin of this receptor is a woman younger than 35 with alopecia areata. Some clones in this sample may be carry-over from other donors' samples. The rearrangement links TRBV9 to TRBJ1-5; no clear D. Sequences were derived from whole blood, sampled in connection with sensitization to the hapten diphenylcyclopropenone (DPC). The CDR3, as DNA: TGTGCCAGCAGTGTCACAGATTGGGGACAGCCCCAGCATTTT. Translation: CASSVTDWGQPQHF.